This T cell receptor beta chain is drawn from a study of shared T cell receptors in the human thymus. The sample holds a few counts of this clone. The CDR3 length is 17 residues. V dropped 1 base and J dropped 0; count of bases not matched to a gene: 7. Per germline, CDR1 SGHTA and CDR2 FQGNSA. Profiling relied on immunoSEQ multiplex PCR, and the TCRdb table lists in-frame clones only, not all of them. The table records hundreds of thousands of clones, around 87% of them present only once. The data were also submitted as part of a second study, on human thymus T cells. That investigation notes: Donor material was obtained from healthy Finnish infants undergoing corrective surgery for congenital heart defects. What related research reported was that thymic repertoires overlapped highly among unrelated individuals.

The origin of this receptor is a boy under two years old with a congenital heart defect. The rearrangement uses TRBV7-2 and TRBJ2-5, with 8 bases aligning to TRBD2. Sequenced sample: thymocytes. CDR3 sequence reads: CASSLEGPGGYQETQYF. The CDR3 coding sequence is TGTGCCAGCAGCTTAGAGGGGCCGGGAGGGTACCAAGAGACCCAGTACTTC.